Detailed here is one T cell receptor (beta chain). Original processing methods: How many nucleated cells were present was estimated from reference gene primer amplification. Sequencing used immunoSEQ multiplex PCR; TCRdb keeps in-frame clones, though not all of them. V and J calls and clone size are those listed in that table; D and trimming were worked out from the DNA. Of fewer than 350,000 clones listed, 65% to 90% were seen once; the top ten hold roughly 4.2%. The source of the sample is a study of blood T cell repertoires in COVID-19. For the study at large: Samples taken during acute and convalescent COVID-19 were collected in the United States, Italy and Spain. In each case, the material was cDNA or gDNA derived from T cells, B-cell-depleted T cells, or PBMCs.

Participant age was about 18 to 100 years, and participants resided in roughly 24 US areas. The TCR comes from a woman in her forties with acute COVID-19. What was sequenced was PBMCs or T cells enriched from blood (not recorded which).

The CDR3 region is CASSLSAVAQNIQYF. DNA of the CDR3: TGTGCCAGCAGCTTGAGCGCAGTCGCCCAAAACATTCAGTACTTC. This sequence joins TRBV5-6 and TRBJ2-4; D call uncertain. The CDR3 extends over 15 amino acids. Trimming took off 1 base at V and 5 bases at J, with 13 bases between the two ends. Germline V CDR1 and CDR2: SGHDT, YYEEEE.